These 21 T cell receptor beta chains came from one sample sequenced in a study of cytomegalovirus exposure and HLA in healthy donors. The PCR made use of 60 Vbeta and 13 Jbeta primers. Profiling relied on immunoSEQ multiplex PCR, and the TCRdb table lists in-frame clones only, not all of them. The sample carries more than 140,000 clones, over 75% recorded once. The sample comprised PBMCs. These receptors were taken from a man aged 25 to 40 in good health and CMV-seropositive.

This clone was seen just once. V usage is TRBV7-9 and J usage is TRBJ1-5; perhaps TRBD1 as D (5 bases). V was pared by 1 base and J by 7 bases, with 14 bases between. The CDR3 has 15 amino acids. Germline CDR1 and CDR2: SEHNR and FQNEAQ (reference sequence). Here the CDR3 reads CASSLGGGAGQPQHF. CDR3 sequence (DNA): TGTGCCAGCAGCTTAGGGGGGGGTGCGGGGCAGCCCCAGCATTTT.

The chain links TRBV7-2 to TRBJ2-2, with D hard to call. CDR1 is SGHTA, CDR2 FQGNSA, per germline. The V end was cut by 5 bases, the J end by 1 base, with 11 bases between. The CDR3 has 15 residues. The CDR3: CASSPLPLNTGELFF. The CDR3 DNA sequence: TGTGCCAGCAGCCCCCTACCCCTGAACACCGGGGAGCTGTTTTTT. Combining the CDR3 with reference TRBV7-2 and TRBJ2-2 gives the whole variable domain GAGVSQSPSNKVTEKGKDVELRCDPISGHTALYWYRQSLGQGLEFLIYFQGNSAPDKSGLPSDRFSAERTGGSVSTLTIQRTQQEDSAVYLCASSPLPLNTGELFFGEGSRLTVL.

This chain's CDR3 is CASNPGLAGLDTDTQYF. The CDR3 DNA reads TGTGCCAGCAATCCGGGACTAGCGGGCCTTGACACAGATACGCAGTATTTT. The chain couples TRBV2 to TRBJ2-3; 12 bases map to TRBD2. CDR3 length: 17 residues. The ends lost 7 bases at V and 2 bases at J; junction bases unmatched: 10. In germline, CDR1 is SNHLY, CDR2 FYNNEI.

The chain has TRBV6-5 and TRBJ2-3, with 7 bases fitting TRBD1. The germline V gene has CDR1 MNHEY and CDR2 SVGAGI. This CDR3 is 12 amino acids long. Trimming took 5 bases from V and 6 from J; bases not matched to a gene: 2. As DNA, the CDR3 is TGTGCCAGCAGTAGGGGGCGGGATACGCAGTATTTT. This translates into CASSRGRDTQYF.

The chain recombines TRBV5-1 with TRBJ1-1; D call uncertain. V lost 0 bases and J lost 2, with 8 bases in between. Germline CDR1 SGHRS, CDR2 YFSETQ. CDR3 length equals 14 residues. CDR3 DNA: TGCGCCAGCAGCTTGGTTCCGGGAAACACTGAAGCTTTCTTT. Translated: CASSLVPGNTEAFF.

The chain carries TRBV2 and TRBJ2-7, with D perhaps matching TRBD1 (6 bases). This CDR3 is built from 14 residues. V was clipped by 3 bases and J by 9 bases, with 18 bases between them. Germline assignment: CDR1 SNHLY and CDR2 FYNNEI. The CDR3 DNA reads as TGTGCCAGCAGTGAGCCAGGGACAAGAATATGGCAGTACTTC. Translated: CASSEPGTRIWQYF.

The chain carries TRBV7-2 and TRBJ1-3; TRBD1 agrees at 11 bases. The length of the CDR3 is 18 residues. V gave up 1 base and J gave up 0 bases; unmatched junction bases: 5. Germline V CDR1 and CDR2: SGHTA, FQGNSA. The CDR3 is CASSLGTGGRYSGNTIYF. The CDR3 nucleotides read TGTGCCAGCAGCTTAGGGACAGGGGGCCGATACTCTGGAAACACCATATATTTT.

The V call is TRBV7-8, the J call TRBJ2-7; the D gene is possibly TRBD1 (6 bases). Germline V gene data show CDR1 as SGHVS and CDR2 as FQNEAQ. V dropped 1 base and J dropped 4 bases, with 11 bases sitting between them. This CDR3 is built from 14 residues. The CDR3 sequence: CASSLVQGNYEQYF. As DNA, the CDR3 is TGTGCCAGCAGCTTAGTGCAGGGGAATTACGAGCAGTACTTC.

The genes are TRBV27 and TRBJ2-1; 7 nucleotides align to TRBD1. J gave up 5 bases and V 3 bases, and 16 bases lay outside the gene matches. CDR1 is MNHEY and CDR2 is SMNVEV in the germline V gene (reference sequence). The CDR3 is 18 residues long. The CDR3 region has the DNA TGTGCCAGCAGTTTTTGGGTGGCCGGGGACAGTACAAACAATGAGCAGTTCTTC. The encoded protein is CASSFWVAGDSTNNEQFF.

V is TRBV29-1 and J is TRBJ2-5; a weak D match, TRBD2 (6 bases). This CDR3 comprises 13 residues. Trimming removed 4 bases from V and 5 bases from J, with 14 bases in between. Germline CDR1 reads SQVTM; CDR2 reads ANQGSEA. CDR3 loop: CSVARLDRETQYF. CDR3 DNA: TGCAGCGTTGCCCGACTAGATCGGGAGACCCAGTACTTC.

This chain joins TRBV19 and TRBJ2-6; maybe TRBD1 (6 bases). This CDR3 is 15 amino acids long. V was cut by 3 bases and J by 1 base, with 7 bases left in between. The germline gives CDR1 LNHDA, CDR2 SQIVND (reference sequence). This chain's CDR3 is CASSITGSGANVLTF. CDR3 in DNA: TGTGCCAGTAGTATCACAGGGTCTGGGGCCAACGTCCTGACTTTC.

The rearrangement joins TRBV11-3 to TRBJ2-2, with 12 bases fitting TRBD2. There are 19 residues in the CDR3. Germline loops: CDR1 SGHNT, CDR2 YENEEA. V trimming: 3 bases; J trimming: 4 bases; junction bases outside the gene matches: 12. The CDR3 loop is CASSLGKTSGSLSTGELFF. The CDR3 DNA is TGTGCCAGCAGCTTGGGAAAGACTAGCGGGAGCTTGTCCACCGGGGAGCTGTTTTTT.

The genes are TRBV18 and TRBJ1-5; no firm D call. The V end lost 3 bases, the J end lost 7 bases, and 10 bases lay between the germline ends. Looked up from germline, CDR1 is KGHSH and CDR2 is LQKENI. The CDR3 has 13 residues. As DNA, the CDR3 is TGTGCCAGCTCACCGTGGAGGGAACAGCCCCAGCATTTT. Translated, it gives CASSPWREQPQHF. The full variable domain, its missing parts supplied by reference TRBV18 and TRBJ1-5, is NAGVMQNPRHLVRRRGQEARLRCSPMKGHSHVYWYRQLPEEGLKFMVYLQKENIIDESGMPKERFSAEFPKEGPSILRIQQVVRGDSAAYFCASSPWREQPQHFGDGTRLSIL.

V and J are TRBV7-2 and TRBJ2-2; D perhaps matches TRBD1 (5 bases). Germline CDR1 is SGHTA and CDR2 is FQGNSA. The CDR3 spans 15 residues. Trimming shortened V by 5 bases and J by 5 bases, and 15 bases separated the two germline ends. The CDR3, as DNA: TGTGCCAGCAGCCCAACTGGGGCGAGGACCGGGGAGCTGTTTTTT. Protein sequence: CASSPTGARTGELFF. Variable domain in full (rest from reference TRBV7-2 and TRBJ2-2): GAGVSQSPSNKVTEKGKDVELRCDPISGHTALYWYRQSLGQGLEFLIYFQGNSAPDKSGLPSDRFSAERTGGSVSTLTIQRTQQEDSAVYLCASSPTGARTGELFFGEGSRLTVL.

This clone was recorded once. The rearrangement links TRBV30 to TRBJ2-1, with TRBD2 as a possible D gene (5 bases). CDR3 length equals 13 residues. Germline values: CDR1 GTSNPN, CDR2 SVGIG (reference sequence). Trimming left V 5 bases short and J 6 bases short, with 14 bases between. In DNA form, the CDR3 reads TGTGCCTGGTTCGGAAAAAGCGGCAATGAGCAGTTCTTC. Its translation: CAWFGKSGNEQFF.

This clone was counted a few times. The rearrangement uses TRBV6-5 and TRBJ1-1; D is ambiguous. The CDR3 runs to 15 residues. From germline, CDR1 is MNHEY and CDR2 SVGAGI. The germline V and J ends were trimmed by 0 bases and 1 base, with 9 bases remaining between them. CDR3 in amino acids: CASSYSLEGNTEAFF. In nucleotides, the CDR3 is TGTGCCAGCAGTTACTCGCTGGAGGGGAACACTGAAGCTTTCTTT.

The J gene is TRBJ2-5, the V gene TRBV7-6; TRBD2 is a possible D gene (6 bases). Deletions cut 5 bases from V and 0 bases from J, with 13 bases between. The CDR3 extends over 15 amino acids. Germline CDR1 SGHVS, CDR2 FNYEAQ. CDR3 in amino acids: CASSKGLGYQETQYF. CDR3 bases: TGTGCCAGCAGCAAGGGACTCGGGTACCAAGAGACCCAGTACTTC.

On this clone itself: This CDR3 is missing its conserved last phenylalanine or tryptophan, likely due to a read error. The DNA is left out, because the CDR3 cannot be placed on it with certainty; the CDR3 is given as TCRdb lists it. This chain joins TRBV18 and TRBJ2-4; the DNA was not compared with TRBD1, the D call given in the table. The germline CDR1 and CDR2 sequences are KGHSH and LQKENI. The CDR3 is 13 amino acids long, termini counted. The CDR3 is CASSPLDRGTITV.

A few counts support this clone. Germline and junction disagree at one end, which may indicate a read error. The rearrangement joins TRBV28 to TRBJ1-1; TRBD1 might be the D (5 bases). Germline V lookup: CDR1 MDHEN, CDR2 SYDVKM. This CDR3 has 12 residues. The CDR3 DNA reads as TGCGAAACTTGGGGCGGCGTAGGTGAAGCTTTCTTT. Its protein product is CETWGGVGEAFF.

The chain is built from TRBV7-9 and TRBJ2-7; TRBD2 might be the D (6 bases). V shed 4 bases and J shed 0 bases, with 16 bases lying between them. Germline V gives CDR1 SEHNR, CDR2 FQNEAQ (reference sequence). CDR3 length equals 16 residues. The CDR3 DNA reads as TGTGCCAGCAGCTCACCCGGGACGGACTACTCCTACGAGCAGTACTTC. This encodes CASSSPGTDYSYEQYF.

The rearrangement joins TRBV27 to TRBJ1-2; D is possibly TRBD1 (6 bases). CDR3 length equals 16 residues. Trimming pared 5 bases from V and 8 bases from J, leaving 24 bases between. Germline V gene data show CDR1 as MNHEY and CDR2 as SMNVEV (reference sequence). DNA for the CDR3: TGTGCCAGCAGTCCGGCAACCCCGGGACAACTAAAGGGCTACACCTTC. Translation: CASSPATPGQLKGYTF.